This T cell receptor beta chain was captured in a study of early T cells in non-severe SARS-CoV-2 infection. General observations from the study: The matching step, a VDJdb search, favored anti-spike CD8 responses and missed private and CD4 specificities.

In its sample, this clonotype was seen a few times. Its matching antigen is unknown. Researchers attached unique molecular identifiers to individual cDNA molecules. In TCRdb, the 5' RACE reads were re-called with MiXCR into one record per CDR3 protein. The profile shows 57,000 or so distinct CDR3 sequences, 12% of them singletons. CDR3 length: 17 amino acids. The junction had 5 bases not matched to a gene; V was cut back by 6 bases and J by 1 base. Per germline, CDR1 MGHRA and CDR2 YSYEKL. The sample in question was whole blood, obtained at baseline. The clonotype originates from an adult who was a healthcare worker with PCR-confirmed SARS-CoV-2 infection or an uninfected control (not recorded which). The donor label of this sample is uncertain. The V and J genes are TRBV4-1 and TRBJ2-3; TRBD2 aligns across 15 bases. CDR3: CASRGLAGGRGTDTQYF. The CDR3 DNA sequence: TGCGCCAGCAGGGGACTAGCGGGGGGCAGGGGCACAGATACGCAGTATTTT.